The present T cell receptor (beta chain) was sequenced within a study of CD8 T cells in Susac syndrome (dated by TCRdb to between 2017 and 2020). Broadly, across the study: Of the Susac syndrome patients who were sequenced, roughly 8 were in clinical remission while six had clinically active disease. Whether CD8+ T cell activation and differentiation in Susac syndrome was antigen driven was tested using repertoire sequencing. Susac syndrome patients were therapy-naive, on corticosteroids (some also receiving IVIg), or on IVIg alone at blood withdrawal. The paper's findings and limits, for the study overall: The number of individuals in the TCR sequencing and HLA analysis was recognized as being relatively small. In the CD4+ T cell repertoire of Susac syndrome patients, clonal expansion was not detected.

High-throughput TCR beta sequencing profiled peripheral blood CD8+ and CD4+ T cells from healthy donors, Susac syndrome patients and multiple sclerosis patients. The Susac syndrome patients fulfilled recently defined diagnostic criteria for either definite or probable disease. Bulk CD8+ and CD4+ T cells were purified magnetically by negative isolation, whereas CD8+ TEMRA cells were enriched by FACS. Blood was collected in EDTA tubes and processed within 24 hours, with PBMCs isolated through density gradient centrifugation. PBMCs intended for TCR sequencing were cryopreserved in liquid nitrogen and thawed later in a water bath at 37 degrees C. The sorted or isolated CD4+, CD8+ and CD8+ TEMRA cells reached a purity of at least 90%. From a lookup of the germline V gene, CDR1 and CDR2 are SQVTM and ANQGSEA. At the junction V is shortened by 5 bases and J by 6 bases; bases outside the gene matches: 7. Its CDR3 holds 13 amino acids, cysteine through phenylalanine. Of all the DNA, just the CDR3 is kept, 39 bases in frame from base 1.

RNA was extracted with the RNeasy kit and roughly 0.5 to 1 ug was reverse transcribed using random hexamers. TCR beta CDR3 regions were amplified with the immunoSEQ multiplex PCR assay covering 54 Vbeta and 13 Jbeta segments. PCR amplification bias was corrected using a synthetic template baseline for primer optimization and computational correction. In the original analysis: Reads were annotated to V, D and J genes per IMGT and analyzed with immunoSEQ Analyzer, keeping only productive sequences. Clonality was computed as one minus Shannon entropy normalized by log2 of the number of productive unique sequences. For each patient and control, public and private clones were evaluated among the 100 most prevalent clones. A clone was defined as Susac-specific if it was absent from the healthy and MS cohorts, from roughly 1,000 published viral clones and from other ImmuneACCESS disease sequences. TCRdb reanalyzed the raw reads on its own, using fastp at Q25 for trimming and MiXCR for clone calling, and kept in-frame beta chains. Rows are combined by CDR3 protein, so each entry shows the most common genes and DNA. In this record, the V and J calls reflect TCRdb's handling and not the investigators' own analysis. The sample table contains around 230,000 distinct CDR3 sequences; only one count was recorded for 95% to 97% of them. Around 0.1% of the sample is in the top ten clones.

On this clonotype itself: What this receptor recognizes is not known. Within one base of it there is no much larger clone, and no base qualities were kept.

This clonotype was obtained from a human donor with Susac syndrome. The sequencing sample was made of CD4+ T cells from PBMCs. The sequence links TRBV29-1 to TRBJ2-7; TRBD2 matches 10 bases in the middle. At the DNA level, the sequence is TGCAGCGTTTCTACTAGCGGGAACGGCGAGCAGTACTTC. Its product reads: CSVSTSGNGEQYF.